The next 5 T cell receptor beta chains were all read from a single sample in a study of cytotoxic CD8 clonotypes in ibrutinib-treated CLL (dated by TCRdb to the early 2020s). Libraries came from the immunoSEQ multiplex PCR assay. As stored in TCRdb, this immuneACCESS dataset retains in-frame rearrangements with V and J assigned. A fraction of the clones does not appear; measured against another copy, unresolved V genes explain less than half of the discrepancy, and the remainder lacks a known reason. The sample has about 140,000 clones on record, approximately 80% of them singletons. The ten largest clones capture 7.6% of the sample. The starting material was PBMCs, obtained after 36 months of ibrutinib treatment. The receptors here all came from a human donor with chronic lymphocytic leukemia.

The DNA of the CDR3 is TGTGCCAGCAGCGTGGACCTGGCAGATACGCAGTATTTT. Encoded protein: CASSVDLADTQYF. The genes are TRBV5-4 and TRBJ2-3; the D is unclear. Between the trimmed V and J ends, which lost 4 bases and 4 bases, there was a span of 10 bases. The CDR3 has 13 residues. Germline V gene data show CDR1 as SGHNT and CDR2 as YYREEE (reference sequence).

This sequence joins TRBV5-1 and TRBJ2-4; D is ambiguous. CDR3 size: 12 residues. Germline CDR1 and CDR2: SGHRS and YFSETQ. The V gene lost 0 bases and the J gene lost 8 bases, with 6 bases spanning the gap. The chain's CDR3 is CASSLAGDIQYF. The CDR3 DNA is TGCGCCAGCAGCTTGGCTGGGGACATTCAGTACTTC.

This clone has just a few counts. The V call is TRBV6-1, the J call TRBJ1-3; D not certain. The germline V gene encodes CDR1 MNHNS and CDR2 SASEGT. Trimming removed 8 bases from V and 4 bases from J, with 6 bases in between. This CDR3 has 11 amino acids. CDR3 bases: TGTGCCAGCCAAAACGGAAACACCATATATTTT. Protein sequence: CASQNGNTIYF.

This clone has only a few counts. The rearrangement uses TRBV5-1 and TRBJ2-5; D perhaps matches TRBD1 (6 bases). CDR1 and CDR2 (germline): SGHRS, YFSETQ. The CDR3 runs 14 residues. V lost 4 bases and J 1 base, leaving 11 bases between the germline ends. The CDR3 loop is CASSIGQTQETQYF. The DNA for the CDR3 is TGCGCCAGCAGCATAGGACAGACCCAAGAGACCCAGTACTTC.

The chain is built from TRBV2 and TRBJ1-2, with TRBD1 as a possible D gene (6 bases). V lost 4 bases to trimming and J lost 8 bases, with 17 bases between them. Germline CDR1 SNHLY, CDR2 FYNNEI. There are 14 residues in the CDR3. Written as DNA, the CDR3 is TGTGCCAGCAGTGCAGACGGACAGTGGGACGGCTACACCTTC. It yields the protein CASSADGQWDGYTF.